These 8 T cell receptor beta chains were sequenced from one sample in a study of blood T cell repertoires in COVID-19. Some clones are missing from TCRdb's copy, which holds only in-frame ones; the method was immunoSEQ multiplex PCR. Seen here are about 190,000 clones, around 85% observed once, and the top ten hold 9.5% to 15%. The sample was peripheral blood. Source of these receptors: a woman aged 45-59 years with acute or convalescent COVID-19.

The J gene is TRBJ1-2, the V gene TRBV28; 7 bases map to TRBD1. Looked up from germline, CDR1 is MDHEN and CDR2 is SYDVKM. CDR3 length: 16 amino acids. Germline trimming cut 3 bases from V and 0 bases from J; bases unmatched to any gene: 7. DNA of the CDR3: TGTGCCAGCAGTTTCTCTGCCGGGACAGCTAACTATGGCTACACCTTC. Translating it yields CASSFSAGTANYGYTF.

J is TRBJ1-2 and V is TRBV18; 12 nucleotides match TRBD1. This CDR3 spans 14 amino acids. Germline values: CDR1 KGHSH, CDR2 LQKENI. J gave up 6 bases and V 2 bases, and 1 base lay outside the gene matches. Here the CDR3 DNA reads TGTGCCAGCTCACCAGGGACAGGGGGCCATGGCTACACCTTC. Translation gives CASSPGTGGHGYTF.

CDR3 sequence reads: CASSQARTGFYNQPQHF. Here the CDR3 DNA reads TGCGCCAGCAGCCAAGCGCGGACAGGTTTTTACAATCAGCCCCAGCATTTT. J is TRBJ1-5 and V is TRBV4-3; 7 nucleotides line up with TRBD1. CDR1 is LGHNA and CDR2 is YSLEER in the germline V gene. This CDR3 has 17 residues. With 1 base clipped from V and 3 bases from J, the junction kept 9 bases outside the gene matches.

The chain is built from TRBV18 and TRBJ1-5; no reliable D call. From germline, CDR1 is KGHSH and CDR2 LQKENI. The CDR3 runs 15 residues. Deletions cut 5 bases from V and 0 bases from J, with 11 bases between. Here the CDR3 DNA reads TGTGCCAGCTCAGAGGTAAAGCATAGCAATCAGCCCCAGCATTTT. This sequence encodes CASSEVKHSNQPQHF.

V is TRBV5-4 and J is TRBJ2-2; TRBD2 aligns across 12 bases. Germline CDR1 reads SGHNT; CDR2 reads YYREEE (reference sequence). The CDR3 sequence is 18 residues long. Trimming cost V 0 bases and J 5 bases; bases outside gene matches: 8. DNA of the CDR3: TGTGCCAGCAGCTTGGGATCTAGCGGGGGGGCCGGAACCGGGGAGCTGTTTTTT. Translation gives CASSLGSSGGAGTGELFF.

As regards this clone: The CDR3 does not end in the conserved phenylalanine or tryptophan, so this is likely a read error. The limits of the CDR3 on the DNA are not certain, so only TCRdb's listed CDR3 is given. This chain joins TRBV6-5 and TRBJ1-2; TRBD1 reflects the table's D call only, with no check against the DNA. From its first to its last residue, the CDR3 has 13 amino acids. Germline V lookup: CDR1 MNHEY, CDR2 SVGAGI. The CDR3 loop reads CASSLAGTGGTGV.

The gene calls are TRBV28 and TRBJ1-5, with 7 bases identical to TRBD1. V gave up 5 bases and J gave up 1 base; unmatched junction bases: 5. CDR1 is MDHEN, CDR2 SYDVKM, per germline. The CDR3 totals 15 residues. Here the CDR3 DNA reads TGTGCCAGCAGTCCAGGGGGTCTAAGCAATCAGCCCCAGCATTTT. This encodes CASSPGGLSNQPQHF.

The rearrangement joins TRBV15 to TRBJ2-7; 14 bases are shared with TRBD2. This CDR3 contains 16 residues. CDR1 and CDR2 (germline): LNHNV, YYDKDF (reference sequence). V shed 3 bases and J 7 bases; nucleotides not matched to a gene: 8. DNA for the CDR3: TGTGCCACCAGCAGGGAACTGGGACTAGCGGGAGTTGAGCAGTACTTC. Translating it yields CATSRELGLAGVEQYF.